The rows below give T cell receptor beta chains drawn from one sample of a study of cytomegalovirus exposure and HLA in healthy donors. Assay: immunoSEQ multiplex PCR; the TCRdb copy retains only in-frame clones and omits some. The sample has 150,000 to 200,000 clones; 77% are singletons. Sequenced input: PBMCs. The receptors were sampled from a woman between 35 and 50 years old in good health and CMV-seropositive. Each CDR3 is given with its conserved first and last residue. The D gene is left open where the match is weak. Clone size is shown for a subset of rows, as once, few, many or a class of expanded clone.

size: once; J: TRBJ1-2; D: NA; V: TRBV6-1; DNA: TGTGCCAGCAGTGAAGCGGCAGGGGCCTATGGCTACACCTTC; CDR3: CASSEAAGAYGYTF
size: NA; J: TRBJ2-5; D: NA; V: TRBV7-2; DNA: TGTGCCAGCAGCTCCCTGCAGGGGCGAGGGGAGACCCAGTACTTC; CDR3: CASSSLQGRGETQYF
size: NA; J: TRBJ1-4; D: NA; V: TRBV19; DNA: TGTGCCAGTAGTATAGTTGGGGCGGGGGCCGAAAAACTGTTTTTT; CDR3: CASSIVGAGAEKLFF
size: NA; J: TRBJ2-5; D: TRBD1; V: TRBV9; DNA: TGTGCCAGCAGCCCGGGGACAGGGGGAGAGACCCAGTACTTC; CDR3: CASSPGTGGETQYF
size: few; J: TRBJ1-1; D: TRBD1; V: TRBV19; DNA: TGTGCCAGTAGTGTTCCGGGACAGGGGTCGGCTGAAGCTTTCTTT; CDR3: CASSVPGQGSAEAFF
size: NA; J: TRBJ1-1; D: TRBD1; V: TRBV29-1; DNA: TGCACCGCAAAAGGCCGGACAGGAGGCGCTGAAGCTTTCTTT; CDR3: CTAKGRTGGAEAFF
size: NA; J: TRBJ1-2; D: NA; V: TRBV27; DNA: TGTGCCAGCAGTTTACGACGGAGAACTAACTATGGCTACACCTTC; CDR3: CASSLRRRTNYGYTF
size: NA; J: TRBJ2-2; D: NA; V: TRBV5-4; DNA: TGTGCCAGCAGCCGGGGGGCGGGGACGAACACCGGGGAGCTGTTTTTT; CDR3: CASSRGAGTNTGELFF
size: few; J: TRBJ2-3; D: TRBD2; V: TRBV5-1; DNA: TGCGCCAGCAGCACCGGGAGGGGGGCCGGCACAGATACGCAGTATTTT; CDR3: CASSTGRGAGTDTQYF
size: once; J: TRBJ2-7; D: NA; V: TRBV5-1; DNA: TGCGCCAGCAGCTTGACAGGGAGTGCCTACGAGCAGTACTTC; CDR3: CASSLTGSAYEQYF
size: NA; J: TRBJ2-2; D: TRBD1; V: TRBV6-5; DNA: TGTGCCAGCAAGGAGGGGACAGGGGTGCCCGGGGAGCTGTTTTTT; CDR3: CASKEGTGVPGELFF
size: NA; J: TRBJ2-7; D: NA; V: TRBV7-9; DNA: TGTGCCAGCAGCCGTGGACAGCAGGCCTACGAGCAGTACTTC; CDR3: CASSRGQQAYEQYF
size: NA; J: TRBJ2-2; D: NA; V: TRBV6-4; DNA: TGTGCCAGCAGCGAGGAAGGGGGCACCGGGGAGCTGTTTTTT; CDR3: CASSEEGGTGELFF
size: NA; J: TRBJ1-4; D: NA; V: TRBV4-3; DNA: TGCGCCAGCAGCCCGGACAGCCTTAATGAAAAACTGTTTTTT; CDR3: CASSPDSLNEKLFF
size: NA; J: TRBJ2-3; D: TRBD2; V: TRBV2; DNA: TGTGCCAGCAGTGAAGAGGCTAGCGGTGCGGATACGCAGTATTTT; CDR3: CASSEEASGADTQYF
size: NA; J: TRBJ2-5; D: TRBD1; V: TRBV5-1; DNA: TGCGCCAGCAGCAGTACAGGGGGCATAGAGACCCAGTACTTC; CDR3: CASSSTGGIETQYF
size: few; J: TRBJ1-1; D: TRBD1; V: TRBV10-3; DNA: TGTGCCATCAAGACGGACAGGGGGCTCCACACTGAAGCTTTCTTT; CDR3: CAIKTDRGLHTEAFF